This TCR beta chain was captured in a study of T cell repertoires in cytomegalovirus infection. At the level of the study: Recently identified HLA-C-restricted CMV epitopes were among the peptides used. Both a matching HLA type and CMV infection were indicated by public TCR beta signatures. Findings and limits, study-wide: HLA-C-restricted, CMV-specific TCR beta clonotypes were dominant ex vivo. People with CMV and the relevant HLA were identified by cumulative public TCR beta family frequency.

This clonotype was counted a few times. No antigen is known for it. One entry per CDR3 protein, called by TCRdb with MiXCR from the reads. The repertoire has roughly 160,000 distinct CDR3 sequences, about 22% of them found once; the top ten carry roughly 25%. Germline V CDR1 and CDR2: SGHVS, FQNEAQ. V shed 6 bases and J shed 10 bases, with 19 bases lying between them. There are 15 residues in the CDR3. The chain links TRBV7-8 to TRBJ1-6; possible D gene TRBD1, 5 bases. This sample comprised CD8+ T cells from cultured PBMCs, obtained from culture after CMV antigen stimulation. The TCR originated in a human donor in good health (CMV status not recorded). Some clones in this sample may be carry-over from other donors' samples. The CDR3 loop is CASSTLGSQGSPLHF. CDR3 in DNA: TGTGCCAGCAGTACCCTCGGGTCCCAGGGATCACCCCTCCACTTT. The full variable domain, in which reference TRBV7-8 and TRBJ1-6 provide the parts outside the CDR3, is GAGVSQSPRYKVAKRGQDVALRCDPISGHVSLFWYQQALGQGPEFLTYFQNEAQLDKSGLPSDRFFAERPEGSVSTLKIQRTQQEDSAVYLCASSTLGSQGSPLHFGNGTRLTVT.